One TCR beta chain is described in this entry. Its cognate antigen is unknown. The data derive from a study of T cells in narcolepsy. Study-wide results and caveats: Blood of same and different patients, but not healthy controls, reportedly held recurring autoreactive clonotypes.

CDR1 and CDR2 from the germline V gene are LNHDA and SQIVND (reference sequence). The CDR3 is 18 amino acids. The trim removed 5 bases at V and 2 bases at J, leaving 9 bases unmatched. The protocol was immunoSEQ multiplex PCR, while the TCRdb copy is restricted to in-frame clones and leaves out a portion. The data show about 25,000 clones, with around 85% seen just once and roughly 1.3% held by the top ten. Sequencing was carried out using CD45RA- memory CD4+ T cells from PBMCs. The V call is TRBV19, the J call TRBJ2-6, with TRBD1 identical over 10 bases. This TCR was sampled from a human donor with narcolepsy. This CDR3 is CASSWDRGGDTGANVLTF. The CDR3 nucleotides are TGTGCCAGTAGTTGGGACAGGGGAGGGGACACTGGGGCCAACGTCCTGACTTTC.